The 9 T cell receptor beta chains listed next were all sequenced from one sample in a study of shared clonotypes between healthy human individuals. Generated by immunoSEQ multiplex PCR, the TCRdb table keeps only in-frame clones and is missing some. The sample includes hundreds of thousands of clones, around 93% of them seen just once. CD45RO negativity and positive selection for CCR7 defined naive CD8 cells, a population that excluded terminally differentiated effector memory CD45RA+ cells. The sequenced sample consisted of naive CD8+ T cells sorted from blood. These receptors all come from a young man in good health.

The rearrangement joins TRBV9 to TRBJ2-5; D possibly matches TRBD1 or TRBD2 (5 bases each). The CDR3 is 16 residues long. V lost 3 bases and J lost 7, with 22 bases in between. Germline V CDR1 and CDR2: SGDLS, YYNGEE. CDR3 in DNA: TGTGCCAGCAGCGCGACTGGGACCGCACGAGGGGCGACCCAGTACTTC. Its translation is CASSATGTARGATQYF.

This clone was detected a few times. The CDR3 is CASRPRSYEQYF. DNA of the CDR3: TGTGCCAGCAGGCCCAGGTCCTACGAGCAGTACTTC. This rearrangement joins TRBV28 to TRBJ2-7; no clear D gene. Trimming removed 6 bases at V and 1 base at J, with 7 bases between. Germline V gene data show CDR1 as MDHEN and CDR2 as SYDVKM. The CDR3 contains 12 residues.

CDR3 residues: CASSFTSGSYNEQFF. CDR3 nucleotide sequence: TGCGCCAGCAGCTTTACTAGCGGGAGTTACAATGAGCAGTTCTTC. The chain is built from TRBV5-1 and TRBJ2-1, with 11 bases identical to TRBD2. The CDR3 is 15 residues long. J gave up 4 bases and V 2 bases, and 2 bases lay outside the gene matches. The germline V gene has CDR1 SGHRS and CDR2 YFSETQ.

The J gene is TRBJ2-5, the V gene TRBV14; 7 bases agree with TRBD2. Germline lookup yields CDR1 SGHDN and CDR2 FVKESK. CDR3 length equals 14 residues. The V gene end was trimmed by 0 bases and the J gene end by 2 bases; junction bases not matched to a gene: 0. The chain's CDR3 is CASSQDGGQETQYF. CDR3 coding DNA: TGTGCCAGCAGCCAAGACGGGGGGCAAGAGACCCAGTACTTC.

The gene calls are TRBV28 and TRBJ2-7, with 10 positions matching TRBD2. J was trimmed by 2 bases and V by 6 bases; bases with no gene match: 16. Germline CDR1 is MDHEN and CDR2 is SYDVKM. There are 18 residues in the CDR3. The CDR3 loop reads CASRRPRGSGRPTYEQYF. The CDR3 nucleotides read TGTGCCAGCAGACGACCACGGGGTAGCGGGAGGCCCACCTACGAGCAGTACTTC.

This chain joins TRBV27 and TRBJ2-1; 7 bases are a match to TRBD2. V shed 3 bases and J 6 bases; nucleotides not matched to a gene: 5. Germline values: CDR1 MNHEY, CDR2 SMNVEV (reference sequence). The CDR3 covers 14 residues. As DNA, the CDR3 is TGTGCCAGCAGTTTCGGGACTACTGGCAATGAGCAGTTCTTC. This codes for CASSFGTTGNEQFF.

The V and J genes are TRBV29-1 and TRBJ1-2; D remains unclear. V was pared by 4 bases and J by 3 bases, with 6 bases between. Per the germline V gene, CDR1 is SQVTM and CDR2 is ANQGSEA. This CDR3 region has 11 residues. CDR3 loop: CSVGQDYGYTF. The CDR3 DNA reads TGCAGCGTTGGCCAGGACTATGGCTACACCTTC.

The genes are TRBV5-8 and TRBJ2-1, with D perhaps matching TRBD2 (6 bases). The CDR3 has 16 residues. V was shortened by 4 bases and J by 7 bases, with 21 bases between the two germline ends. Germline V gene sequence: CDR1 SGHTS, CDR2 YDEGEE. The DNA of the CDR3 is TGTGCCAGCAGCGCCAGGGTTCCGGGAGTTAGGAATGAGCAGTTCTTC. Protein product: CASSARVPGVRNEQFF.

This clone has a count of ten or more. This chain's CDR3 is CASSLWTREGSYNEQFF. DNA of the CDR3: TGTGCCAGCAGTCTTTGGACTAGAGAGGGCTCCTACAATGAGCAGTTCTTC. This sequence joins TRBV27 and TRBJ2-1; TRBD2 aligns across 7 bases. The CDR3 runs to 17 residues. V lost 5 bases to trimming and J lost 0 bases; unmatched junction nucleotides: 10. Germline assignment: CDR1 MNHEY and CDR2 SMNVEV (reference sequence).